This T cell receptor beta chain comes out of a study of blood T cell repertoires in COVID-19. For the study at large: Some COVID-19 samples were acute and others convalescent; all came from the United States, Italy and Spain. T cells, B-cell-depleted T cells, or PBMCs supplied cDNA or gDNA.

V lost 4 bases to trimming and J lost 8 bases; unmatched junction nucleotides: 15. The CDR3 length is 17 residues. Germline CDR1 LGHDT, CDR2 YNNKEL (reference sequence). TCRdb keeps only in-frame clones here, not all; method: immunoSEQ multiplex PCR. Of about 230,000 clones in the sample, about four fifths are singletons; the top ten hold 4.5% to 6.5%. Sequenced sample: peripheral blood. The source is a man at least 80 years old with acute or convalescent COVID-19. The rearrangement uses TRBV3-1 (or the pseudogene TRBV3-2) and TRBJ2-1; 9 bases align to TRBD1. CDR3 sequence reads: CASSLGAPGQGVDEQFF. As DNA, the CDR3 is TGTGCCAGCAGCCTGGGAGCTCCGGGACAGGGTGTTGATGAGCAGTTCTTC.